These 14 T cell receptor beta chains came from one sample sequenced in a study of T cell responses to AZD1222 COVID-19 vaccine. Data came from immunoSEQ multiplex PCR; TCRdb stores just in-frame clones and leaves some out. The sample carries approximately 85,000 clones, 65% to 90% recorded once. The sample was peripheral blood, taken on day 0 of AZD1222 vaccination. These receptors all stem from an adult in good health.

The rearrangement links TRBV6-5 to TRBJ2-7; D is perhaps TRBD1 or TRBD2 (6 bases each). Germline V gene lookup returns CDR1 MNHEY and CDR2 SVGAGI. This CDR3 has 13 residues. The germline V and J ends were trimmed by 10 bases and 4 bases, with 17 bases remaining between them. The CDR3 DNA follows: TGTGCCACCGAACGGGGGCAGGGGTACGAGCAGTACTTC. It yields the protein CATERGQGYEQYF.

The CDR3 spells CASSEGHVGEQYF. As DNA, the CDR3 is TGCGCCAGCAGCGAGGGACATGTAGGGGAGCAGTACTTC. The V call is TRBV5-1, the J call TRBJ2-7; D might be TRBD1 (6 bases). Germline lookup yields CDR1 SGHRS and CDR2 YFSETQ. Trimming stripped 4 bases from V and 7 bases from J, with 15 bases between. The CDR3 loop spans 13 amino acids.

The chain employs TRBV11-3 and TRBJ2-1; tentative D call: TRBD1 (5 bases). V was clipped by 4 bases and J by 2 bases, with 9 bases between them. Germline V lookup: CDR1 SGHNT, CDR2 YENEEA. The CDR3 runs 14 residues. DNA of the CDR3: TGTGCCAGCAGCTCTCCGGACACCTACAATGAGCAGTTCTTC. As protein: CASSSPDTYNEQFF.

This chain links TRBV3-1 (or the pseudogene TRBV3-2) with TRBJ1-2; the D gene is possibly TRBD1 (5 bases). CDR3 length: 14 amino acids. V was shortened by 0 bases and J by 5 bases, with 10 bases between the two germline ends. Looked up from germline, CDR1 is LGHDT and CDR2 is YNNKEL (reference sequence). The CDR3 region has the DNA TGTGCCAGCAGCCAAGAGGGGGTTCGTTATGGCTACACCTTC. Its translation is CASSQEGVRYGYTF.

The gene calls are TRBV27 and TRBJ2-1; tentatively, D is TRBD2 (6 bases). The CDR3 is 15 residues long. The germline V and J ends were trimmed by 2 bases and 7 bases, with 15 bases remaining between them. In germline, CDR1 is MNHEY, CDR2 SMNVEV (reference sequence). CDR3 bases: TGTGCCAGCAGTTTAGACGGCGGGACGGGGAATGAGCAGTTCTTC. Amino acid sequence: CASSLDGGTGNEQFF.

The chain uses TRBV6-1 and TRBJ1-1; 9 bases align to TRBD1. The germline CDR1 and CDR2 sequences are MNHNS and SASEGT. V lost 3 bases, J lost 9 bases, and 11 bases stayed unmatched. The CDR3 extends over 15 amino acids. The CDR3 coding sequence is TGTGCCAGCAGTGATAATGGGACAGGGAAGGCCAAAGCTTTCTTT. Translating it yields CASSDNGTGKAKAFF.

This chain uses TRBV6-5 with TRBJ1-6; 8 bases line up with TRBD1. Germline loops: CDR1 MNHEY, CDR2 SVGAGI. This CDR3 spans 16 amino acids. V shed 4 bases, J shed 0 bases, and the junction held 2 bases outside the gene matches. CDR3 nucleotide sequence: TGTGCCAGCAGTTCGGGACAGGTCTCCTATAATTCACCCCTCCACTTT. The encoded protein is CASSSGQVSYNSPLHF.

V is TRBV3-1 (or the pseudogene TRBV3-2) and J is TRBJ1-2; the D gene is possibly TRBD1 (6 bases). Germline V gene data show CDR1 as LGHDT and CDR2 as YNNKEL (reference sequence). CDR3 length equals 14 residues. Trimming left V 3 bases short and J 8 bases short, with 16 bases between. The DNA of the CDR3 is TGTGCCAGCAGCCACAACAGAGCAGGGGTCGGCTACACCTTC. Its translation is CASSHNRAGVGYTF.

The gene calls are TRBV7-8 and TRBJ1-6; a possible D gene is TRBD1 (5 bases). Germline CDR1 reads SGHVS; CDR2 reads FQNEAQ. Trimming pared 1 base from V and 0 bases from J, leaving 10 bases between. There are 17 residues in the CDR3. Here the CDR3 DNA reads TGTGCCAGCAGCTTAGGGGGGGGGAGCTCCTATAATTCACCCCTCCACTTT. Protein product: CASSLGGGSSYNSPLHF.

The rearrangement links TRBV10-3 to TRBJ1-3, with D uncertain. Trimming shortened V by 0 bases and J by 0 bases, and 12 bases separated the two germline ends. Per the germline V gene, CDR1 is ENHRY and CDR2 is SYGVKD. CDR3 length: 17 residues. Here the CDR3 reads CAISESGGRSSGNTIYF. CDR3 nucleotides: TGTGCCATCAGTGAGTCAGGTGGCAGGTCCTCTGGAAACACCATATATTTT.

The CDR3 loop reads CASSQDEGYGYTF. Written as DNA, the CDR3 is TGTGCCAGCAGCCAAGATGAGGGATATGGCTACACCTTC. The chain couples TRBV3-1 (or the pseudogene TRBV3-2) to TRBJ1-2, with D uncertain. Trimming took off 0 bases at V and 5 bases at J, with 7 bases between the two ends. CDR1 is LGHDT, CDR2 YNNKEL, per germline (reference sequence). The CDR3 contains 13 residues.

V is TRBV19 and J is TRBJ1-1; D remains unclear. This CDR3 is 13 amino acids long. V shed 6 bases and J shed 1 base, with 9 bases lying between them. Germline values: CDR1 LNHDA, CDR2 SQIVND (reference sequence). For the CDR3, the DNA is TGTGCCAGTAGCTATACACAGAACACTGAAGCTTTCTTT. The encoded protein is CASSYTQNTEAFF.

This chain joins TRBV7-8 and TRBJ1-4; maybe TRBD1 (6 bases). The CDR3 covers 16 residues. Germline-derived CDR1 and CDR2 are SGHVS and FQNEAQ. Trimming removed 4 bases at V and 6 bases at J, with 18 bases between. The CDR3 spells CASSYEGGAKDEKLFF. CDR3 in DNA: TGTGCCAGCAGCTACGAGGGGGGGGCTAAAGATGAAAAACTGTTTTTT.

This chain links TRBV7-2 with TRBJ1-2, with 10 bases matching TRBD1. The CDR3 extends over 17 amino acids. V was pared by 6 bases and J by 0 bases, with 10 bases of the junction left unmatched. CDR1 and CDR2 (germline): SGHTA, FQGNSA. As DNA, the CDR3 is TGTGCCAGCAGTTGGCCGGGACAGGGGATTTCTAACTATGGCTACACCTTC. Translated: CASSWPGQGISNYGYTF.